Presented here are 11 T cell receptor beta chains from one specimen sequenced in a study of cytomegalovirus exposure and HLA in healthy donors. The PCR employed 60 Vbeta primers together with 13 Jbeta primers. Generated by immunoSEQ multiplex PCR, the TCRdb table keeps only in-frame clones and is missing some. The top ten clones hold roughly 11% of a sample with fewer than 70,000 clones, roughly 71% of them seen once. Sequenced material: PBMCs. These receptors originate from an older woman in good health and CMV-seropositive.

The genes are TRBV4-1 and TRBJ1-1, with D hard to call. The CDR3 is 15 amino acids. The V gene's germline CDR1 is MGHRA and CDR2 YSYEKL. The V and J ends lost 0 bases and 4 bases respectively, with 12 bases between them. CDR3 sequence reads: CASSQEPRSSTEAFF. The CDR3 nucleotides read TGCGCCAGCAGCCAAGAACCCCGTTCGAGCACTGAAGCTTTCTTT.

V usage is TRBV6-1 and J usage is TRBJ1-1, with no clear D. Between the trimmed V and J ends, which lost 10 bases and 3 bases, there was a span of 18 bases. CDR1 is MNHNS and CDR2 is SASEGT in the germline V gene. The CDR3 is made up of 14 amino acids. For the CDR3, the DNA is TGTGCCACCGTCTTAACCCAGGCCCACACTGAAGCTTTCTTT. Residues: CATVLTQAHTEAFF.

There are a few counts of this clone. The chain links TRBV10-3 to TRBJ1-4; tentatively, D is TRBD1 (5 bases). The V end lost 2 bases, the J end lost 0 bases, and 10 bases lay between the germline ends. From germline, CDR1 is ENHRY and CDR2 SYGVKD. The CDR3 has 16 residues. The CDR3 loop reads CAISEKQVATNEKLFF. CDR3 DNA sequence: TGTGCCATCAGTGAGAAACAGGTAGCAACTAATGAAAAACTGTTTTTT.

To note about this clone: At one end the junction does not follow the germline gene, possibly because of a read error. CDR3 coding DNA: TGTTCCAGCAGTCGGACAGACGGGGGCTACACCTTC. Translation gives CSSSRTDGGYTF. The chain has TRBV7-9 and TRBJ1-2, with D maybe TRBD1 (6 bases). The CDR3 has 12 residues. Germline lookup yields CDR1 SEHNR and CDR2 FQNEAQ (reference sequence). The entire variable domain, with the rest obtained from reference TRBV7-9 and TRBJ1-2, is as follows: DTGVSQNPRHKITKRGQNVTFRCDPISEHNRLYWYRQTLGQGPEFLTYFQNEAQLEKSRLLSDRFSAERPKGSFSTLEIQRTEQGDSAMYLCSSSRTDGGYTFGSGTRLTVV.

The chain is built from TRBV2 and TRBJ2-1; TRBD1 agrees at 8 bases. The V segment lost 1 base and the J segment 12 bases; nucleotides outside the gene matches: 8. The CDR3 is made up of 14 amino acids. Germline loops: CDR1 SNHLY, CDR2 FYNNEI. For the CDR3, the DNA is TGTGCCAGCAGTGAAGGGTTTCAGGGGGCCACGCAGTTCTTC. It is translated as CASSEGFQGATQFF.

The chain is built from TRBV10-1 and TRBJ1-1; TRBD1 matches at 9 bases. The CDR3 sequence is 14 residues long. The germline CDR1 and CDR2 sequences are WNHNN and SYGVQD (reference sequence). With 5 bases clipped from V and 5 bases from J, the junction kept 6 bases outside the gene matches. The CDR3 DNA follows: TGCGCCAGCAGTCCGGGACAGGGATGGACTGAAGCTTTCTTT. Encoded protein: CASSPGQGWTEAFF.

The CDR3 DNA follows: TGCGCCAGCAGCCCAGGGGGCGCGGACACTGAAGCTTTCTTT. It codes for CASSPGGADTEAFF. This chain connects TRBV5-1 to TRBJ1-1; 8 positions match TRBD1. V lost 4 bases, J lost 3 bases, and 5 bases stayed unmatched. Germline loops: CDR1 SGHRS, CDR2 YFSETQ. The CDR3 is 14 residues long.

The V and J genes are TRBV6-4 and TRBJ2-2; 11 bases are a match to TRBD2. Germline V CDR1 and CDR2: MRHNA, SNTAGT. CDR3 length: 15 amino acids. Trimming removed 7 bases from V and 5 bases from J; junction bases left unmatched: 6. In nucleotides, the CDR3 is TGTGCCAGCAAAGCGACTAGCGGGGCTACCGGGGAGCTGTTTTTT. Protein sequence: CASKATSGATGELFF.

This chain connects TRBV19 to TRBJ2-7; 10 bases agree with TRBD2. This CDR3 region has 14 residues. Unmatched junction bases numbered 9, after V lost 5 bases and J lost 8 bases. Germline V gives CDR1 LNHDA, CDR2 SQIVND (reference sequence). CDR3 protein: CASSPSGTSAQQYF. DNA of the CDR3: TGTGCCAGTAGTCCTTCCGGGACTAGCGCCCAGCAGTACTTC.

V gene TRBV11-2 combines with J gene TRBJ2-1; D is unclear. V was clipped by 1 base and J by 0 bases, with 10 bases between them. The CDR3 runs 16 residues. Per germline, CDR1 SGHAT and CDR2 FQNNGV. The CDR3: CASSLVQQSSYNEQFF. The CDR3 bases are TGTGCCAGCAGCTTAGTTCAACAGAGCTCCTACAATGAGCAGTTCTTC. The whole variable domain, remainder taken from reference TRBV11-2 and TRBJ2-1, is EAGVAQSPRYKIIEKRQSVAFWCNPISGHATLYWYQQILGQGPKLLIQFQNNGVVDDSQLPKDRFSAERLKGVDSTLKIQPAKLEDSAVYLCASSLVQQSSYNEQFFGPGTRLTVL.

The J gene is TRBJ1-4, the V gene TRBV6-4; TRBD1 aligns across 8 bases. The V segment lost 6 bases and the J segment 8 bases; nucleotides outside the gene matches: 11. The CDR3 is 15 residues long. CDR1 is MRHNA, CDR2 SNTAGT, per germline. In DNA, the CDR3 is TGTGCCAGCAGCCAGGGGGCTGCGGTTGGGGAAAAACTGTTTTTT. It specifies CASSQGAAVGEKLFF.